A selection of T cell receptor beta chains follows, all from one sample in a study of blood T cell repertoires in COVID-19. Clones were read by immunoSEQ multiplex PCR, and TCRdb kept only the in-frame ones, dropping some. The table shows 100,000 to 150,000 clones, with about 86% occurring only once. Material: PBMCs or T cells enriched from blood (not recorded which). These TCRs come from a man between 35 and 55 years old with acute COVID-19. CDR3s include the opening cysteine and the closing phenylalanine or tryptophan. The order of the fields is D gene, J gene, V gene, clone size, CDR3 protein, CDR3 DNA. D genes are given only for firm matches. Some rows have no size entry. The others give once, few or many, or a class for an expanded clone.

D gene: -; J gene: TRBJ2-5; V gene: TRBV3-1/TRBV3-2; clone size: -; CDR3 protein: CASSLLETQYF; CDR3 DNA: TGTGCCAGCAGCCTCTTGGAGACCCAGTACTTC
D gene: -; J gene: TRBJ2-2; V gene: TRBV15; clone size: -; CDR3 protein: CATRKGGRKVGELFF; CDR3 DNA: TGTGCCACCAGGAAGGGAGGAAGGAAAGTAGGGGAGCTGTTTTTT
D gene: -; J gene: TRBJ1-1; V gene: TRBV28; clone size: -; CDR3 protein: CASSLGGTSTEAFF; CDR3 DNA: TGTGCCAGCAGTTTAGGGGGGACGTCGACTGAAGCTTTCTTT
D gene: -; J gene: TRBJ1-2; V gene: TRBV15; clone size: -; CDR3 protein: CATSRGEERGYTF; CDR3 DNA: TGTGCCACCAGCAGAGGGGAGGAGCGCGGCTACACCTTC
D gene: TRBD1; J gene: TRBJ2-2; V gene: TRBV5-1; clone size: -; CDR3 protein: CASSLGDRPRAGELFF; CDR3 DNA: TGCGCCAGCAGCTTGGGGGACAGGCCCAGGGCCGGGGAGCTGTTTTTT
D gene: TRBD2; J gene: TRBJ2-3; V gene: TRBV28; clone size: -; CDR3 protein: CASSLAGVTDTQYF; CDR3 DNA: TGTGCCAGCAGTCTAGCGGGAGTAACAGATACGCAGTATTTT
D gene: TRBD1; J gene: TRBJ1-1; V gene: TRBV11-2; clone size: -; CDR3 protein: CASSHGQGNTEAFF; CDR3 DNA: TGTGCCAGCAGCCACGGACAGGGGAACACTGAAGCTTTCTTT
D gene: -; J gene: TRBJ2-1; V gene: TRBV7-3; clone size: -; CDR3 protein: CASSLKPTSIEQFF; CDR3 DNA: TGTGCCAGCAGCTTAAAGCCCACCTCCATTGAGCAGTTCTTC
D gene: -; J gene: TRBJ1-2; V gene: TRBV7-3; clone size: many; CDR3 protein: CASTLASGIGSRGYTF; CDR3 DNA: TGTGCCAGCACCTTGGCCTCCGGGATCGGTTCAAGAGGCTACACCTTC
D gene: -; J gene: TRBJ2-7; V gene: TRBV7-9; clone size: once; CDR3 protein: CASRSPNGGGEQYF; CDR3 DNA: TGTGCCAGCAGGTCCCCTAATGGGGGCGGCGAGCAGTACTTC
D gene: TRBD1; J gene: TRBJ1-1; V gene: TRBV7-3; clone size: -; CDR3 protein: CASSLTWGQGSTEAFF; CDR3 DNA: TGTGCCAGCAGCTTAACGTGGGGACAGGGGTCCACTGAAGCTTTCTTT
D gene: TRBD1; J gene: TRBJ1-2; V gene: TRBV27; clone size: few; CDR3 protein: CASSQIGQGAPGYGYTF; CDR3 DNA: TGTGCCAGCAGTCAAATAGGACAGGGGGCCCCTGGCTATGGCTACACCTTC
D gene: -; J gene: TRBJ1-1; V gene: TRBV3-1/TRBV3-2; clone size: -; CDR3 protein: CASSQQGTGEAFF; CDR3 DNA: TGTGCCAGCAGCCAACAGGGGACGGGTGAAGCTTTCTTT
D gene: TRBD1; J gene: TRBJ1-4; V gene: TRBV6-5; clone size: -; CDR3 protein: CASSYSGQGGEKLFF; CDR3 DNA: TGTGCCAGCAGTTACTCCGGACAGGGAGGTGAAAAACTGTTTTTT
D gene: -; J gene: TRBJ1-2; V gene: TRBV6-5; clone size: -; CDR3 protein: CASEVDSFGYTF; CDR3 DNA: TGTGCCAGCGAGGTGGACAGCTTCGGCTACACCTTC
D gene: TRBD1; J gene: TRBJ2-7; V gene: TRBV7-9; clone size: -; CDR3 protein: CASSRTGFSYEQYF; CDR3 DNA: TGTGCCAGCAGCCGGACAGGATTCAGCTACGAGCAGTACTTC
D gene: -; J gene: TRBJ2-1; V gene: TRBV28; clone size: -; CDR3 protein: CASRLTPAYNEQFF; CDR3 DNA: TGTGCCAGCAGACTAACCCCGGCCTACAATGAGCAGTTCTTC
D gene: TRBD1; J gene: TRBJ1-1; V gene: TRBV5-4; clone size: large; CDR3 protein: CASSLSGQGLNTEAFF; CDR3 DNA: TGTGCCAGCAGCTTATCGGGACAGGGTCTTAACACTGAAGCTTTCTTT
D gene: -; J gene: TRBJ2-7; V gene: TRBV3-1/TRBV3-2; clone size: -; CDR3 protein: CASSQDYTGPSYEQYF; CDR3 DNA: TGTGCCAGCAGCCAAGATTACACAGGGCCATCCTACGAGCAGTACTTC
D gene: TRBD2; J gene: TRBJ2-3; V gene: TRBV9; clone size: once; CDR3 protein: CASSVGSGSEADTQYF; CDR3 DNA: TGTGCCAGCAGCGTAGGTAGCGGGAGTGAGGCAGATACGCAGTATTTT
D gene: -; J gene: TRBJ1-4; V gene: TRBV6-5; clone size: once; CDR3 protein: CASSRTVLNEKLFF; CDR3 DNA: TGTGCCAGCAGTCGGACAGTACTGAATGAAAAACTGTTTTTT
D gene: TRBD2; J gene: TRBJ2-1; V gene: TRBV5-1; clone size: -; CDR3 protein: CASSLVSGIHNEQFF; CDR3 DNA: TGCGCCAGCAGCTTGGTTAGCGGGATCCACAATGAGCAGTTCTTC
D gene: -; J gene: TRBJ2-3; V gene: TRBV10-2; clone size: -; CDR3 protein: CASSGSGSDTQYF; CDR3 DNA: TGCGCCAGCAGTGGTTCCGGTTCAGATACGCAGTATTTT
D gene: -; J gene: TRBJ1-2; V gene: TRBV7-9; clone size: -; CDR3 protein: CASSSAQGNYGYTF; CDR3 DNA: TGTGCCAGCAGCTCGGCACAGGGTAACTATGGCTACACCTTC
D gene: -; J gene: TRBJ1-5; V gene: TRBV27; clone size: -; CDR3 protein: CASSLGGGPYSNQPQHF; CDR3 DNA: TGTGCCAGCAGTTTGGGCGGGGGCCCCTATAGCAATCAGCCCCAGCATTTT
D gene: -; J gene: TRBJ1-6; V gene: TRBV18; clone size: -; CDR3 protein: CASSPPGTTSQNSPLHF; CDR3 DNA: TGTGCCAGCTCACCACCGGGGACAACATCGCAGAATTCACCCCTCCACTTT
D gene: TRBD1; J gene: TRBJ1-1; V gene: TRBV27; clone size: once; CDR3 protein: CASSPTGGTEAFF; CDR3 DNA: TGTGCCAGCAGCCCGACAGGGGGCACTGAAGCTTTCTTT
D gene: -; J gene: TRBJ2-7; V gene: TRBV6-5; clone size: -; CDR3 protein: CASSYWSGLSSYEQYF; CDR3 DNA: TGTGCCAGCAGTTACTGGTCCGGGTTAAGCTCCTACGAGCAGTACTTC
D gene: -; J gene: TRBJ2-1; V gene: TRBV3-1/TRBV3-2; clone size: -; CDR3 protein: CASSQDGEEQFF; CDR3 DNA: TGTGCCAGCAGCCAAGATGGAGAGGAGCAGTTCTTC
D gene: -; J gene: TRBJ1-4; V gene: TRBV19; clone size: -; CDR3 protein: CASRGQGNEKLFF; CDR3 DNA: TGTGCCAGTAGGGGGCAGGGGAATGAAAAACTGTTTTTT
D gene: -; J gene: TRBJ2-1; V gene: TRBV3-1/TRBV3-2; clone size: once; CDR3 protein: CASSPLSGVRTYNEQFF; CDR3 DNA: TGTGCCAGCAGCCCTCTTTCGGGGGTACGAACCTACAATGAGCAGTTCTTC
D gene: -; J gene: TRBJ2-2; V gene: TRBV3-1/TRBV3-2; clone size: -; CDR3 protein: CASSERGPSTGELFF; CDR3 DNA: TGTGCCAGCAGTGAGAGAGGGCCTAGCACCGGGGAGCTGTTTTTT
D gene: -; J gene: TRBJ2-5; V gene: TRBV19; clone size: -; CDR3 protein: CASGSAGGNRETQYF; CDR3 DNA: TGTGCCAGTGGCTCGGCTGGAGGGAATCGAGAGACCCAGTACTTC
D gene: TRBD1; J gene: TRBJ1-2; V gene: TRBV6-1; clone size: -; CDR3 protein: CASSEGQGWDYGYTF; CDR3 DNA: TGTGCCAGCAGTGAAGGACAGGGATGGGATTATGGCTACACCTTC
D gene: -; J gene: TRBJ2-2; V gene: TRBV5-4; clone size: -; CDR3 protein: CASSLGLQGTGELFF; CDR3 DNA: TGTGCCAGCAGCTTGGGCCTACAGGGAACCGGGGAGCTGTTTTTT
D gene: -; J gene: TRBJ2-5; V gene: TRBV2; clone size: -; CDR3 protein: CASSAGLPAETQYF; CDR3 DNA: TGTGCCAGCAGTGCGGGACTCCCTGCGGAGACCCAGTACTTC
D gene: -; J gene: TRBJ2-1; V gene: TRBV5-1; clone size: -; CDR3 protein: CASSLVILHDEQFF; CDR3 DNA: TGCGCCAGCAGCTTGGTGATATTACACGATGAGCAGTTCTTC
D gene: -; J gene: TRBJ1-4; V gene: TRBV27; clone size: -; CDR3 protein: CASSLGTASTNEKLFF; CDR3 DNA: TGTGCCAGCAGTTTAGGCACAGCCTCAACTAATGAAAAACTGTTTTTT
D gene: TRBD2; J gene: TRBJ2-5; V gene: TRBV7-7; clone size: -; CDR3 protein: CASSSGTSGVGYQETQYF; CDR3 DNA: TGTGCTAGCAGCTCCGGGACTAGCGGGGTGGGGTACCAAGAGACCCAGTACTTC
D gene: -; J gene: TRBJ1-2; V gene: TRBV30; clone size: -; CDR3 protein: CAWSVEGGGYTF; CDR3 DNA: TGTGCCTGGAGTGTTGAGGGTGGCGGCTACACCTTC
D gene: -; J gene: TRBJ1-1; V gene: TRBV2; clone size: -; CDR3 protein: CASSGTVRGEAFF; CDR3 DNA: TGTGCCAGCAGTGGGACGGTCAGGGGTGAAGCTTTCTTT
D gene: -; J gene: TRBJ1-2; V gene: TRBV19; clone size: -; CDR3 protein: CASSIEGRNYGYTF; CDR3 DNA: TGTGCCAGTAGTATCGAGGGCAGGAACTATGGCTACACCTTC
D gene: TRBD1; J gene: TRBJ2-7; V gene: TRBV11-3; clone size: -; CDR3 protein: CASSFMPGGSYEQYF; CDR3 DNA: TGTGCCAGCAGCTTTATGCCAGGGGGCTCCTACGAGCAGTACTTC
D gene: -; J gene: TRBJ2-7; V gene: TRBV25-1; clone size: once; CDR3 protein: CASSPFGGPSSYEQYF; CDR3 DNA: TGTGCCAGCAGTCCCTTCGGGGGACCCAGCTCCTACGAGCAGTACTTC
D gene: TRBD1; J gene: TRBJ2-1; V gene: TRBV27; clone size: -; CDR3 protein: CASSLGTGVYNEQFF; CDR3 DNA: TGTGCCAGCAGTCTCGGGACAGGGGTATACAATGAGCAGTTCTTC
D gene: TRBD1; J gene: TRBJ1-5; V gene: TRBV6-7; clone size: -; CDR3 protein: CASRTGNSNQPQHF; CDR3 DNA: TGTGCCTCACGGACAGGGAATAGCAATCAGCCCCAGCATTTT
D gene: TRBD1; J gene: TRBJ1-1; V gene: TRBV29-1; clone size: -; CDR3 protein: CSGTGANTEAFF; CDR3 DNA: TGCAGCGGGACAGGGGCGAACACTGAAGCTTTCTTT
D gene: -; J gene: TRBJ2-7; V gene: TRBV13; clone size: -; CDR3 protein: CASSPLGLYEQYF; CDR3 DNA: TGTGCCAGCAGCCCCCTGGGCTTGTACGAGCAGTACTTC
D gene: -; J gene: TRBJ1-1; V gene: TRBV3-1/TRBV3-2; clone size: -; CDR3 protein: CASRGGTEAFF; CDR3 DNA: TGTGCCAGCAGGGGGGGGACTGAAGCTTTCTTT
D gene: TRBD1; J gene: TRBJ1-2; V gene: TRBV6-6; clone size: -; CDR3 protein: CASFRTGLSGGDGYTF; CDR3 DNA: TGTGCCAGCTTCAGGACAGGTCTTTCAGGGGGCGATGGCTACACCTTC
D gene: TRBD2; J gene: TRBJ2-7; V gene: TRBV19; clone size: -; CDR3 protein: CASSIVFETGGSYEQYF; CDR3 DNA: TGTGCCAGTAGTATAGTGTTTGAGACGGGAGGGTCCTACGAGCAGTACTTC
D gene: -; J gene: TRBJ1-5; V gene: TRBV19; clone size: few; CDR3 protein: CASSQYRERNQPQHF; CDR3 DNA: TGTGCCAGTAGTCAGTATAGGGAGCGCAATCAGCCCCAGCATTTT
D gene: TRBD1; J gene: TRBJ1-4; V gene: TRBV18; clone size: -; CDR3 protein: CASSPLRGQGEKLFF; CDR3 DNA: TGTGCCAGCTCACCACTGCGGGGACAGGGGGAAAAACTGTTTTTT
D gene: -; J gene: TRBJ1-5; V gene: TRBV7-2; clone size: -; CDR3 protein: CASSLADGEGQPQHF; CDR3 DNA: TGTGCCAGCAGCTTAGCGGATGGAGAGGGTCAGCCCCAGCATTTT